These 18 T cell receptor beta chains were all obtained from the same sample, sequenced in a study of Ad26.COV2.S vaccination and SARS-CoV-2 variants. Specified treatment: around 19 received Ad26.COV2.S at low or high dose, single or two shots; about 5 received placebo; per-sample allocation not given. Sample collection was performed on day 63 after the first vaccine or placebo injection. Using immunoSEQ multiplex PCR, the repertoire was profiled, and TCRdb retains in-frame clones only, with some absent. The repertoire holds about 680,000 clones, with around 92% as singletons. The sequenced sample was peripheral blood, obtained in a trial of Ad26.COV2.S vaccine versus placebo. The receptors were sampled from a person aged 18-60 years who received the Ad26.COV2.S COVID-19 vaccine or a placebo.

The chain couples TRBV12-5 to TRBJ2-3; 14 nucleotides line up with TRBD2. The germline gives CDR1 LGHNT, CDR2 FRNRAP. The CDR3 runs to 16 residues. The V gene end was trimmed by 5 bases and the J gene end by 5 bases; junction bases not matched to a gene: 6. CDR3 protein: CASGPGLAGDRDTQYF. The CDR3 DNA follows: TGTGCTAGTGGTCCGGGACTAGCGGGAGATAGAGATACGCAGTATTTT.

The chain recombines TRBV4-2 with TRBJ1-3; D might be TRBD1 (5 bases). Trimming shortened V by 0 bases and J by 3 bases, and 9 bases separated the two germline ends. Germline-derived CDR1 and CDR2 are LGHNA and YNFKEQ. This CDR3 has 15 amino acids. The CDR3 coding sequence is TGTGCCAGCAGCCAAGACGGGGCGGTTGGAAACACCATATATTTT. This gives the protein CASSQDGAVGNTIYF.

V and J are TRBV7-2 and TRBJ1-2; D is possibly TRBD1 (6 bases). The V gene's germline CDR1 is SGHTA and CDR2 FQGNSA. Trimming took off 5 bases at V and 2 bases at J, with 18 bases between the two ends. The CDR3 has 16 amino acids. CDR3 coding DNA: TGTGCCAGCAGCGCACGCGGGGGGCAGGGGAACTATGGCTACACCTTC. Translation gives CASSARGGQGNYGYTF.

The rearrangement uses TRBV11-2 and TRBJ1-2, with 9 bases lining up with TRBD1. The CDR3 consists of 15 residues. Germline CDR1 reads SGHAT; CDR2 reads FQNNGV. V shed 0 bases, J shed 2 bases, and the junction held 1 base outside the gene matches. The CDR3 nucleotides read TGTGCCAGCAGCTTAGAACAGGGGGCGAACTATGGCTACACCTTC. Protein product: CASSLEQGANYGYTF.

J is TRBJ2-7 and V is TRBV21-1; the table's D call, TRBD1, was not checked against the DNA. TRBV21-1 is shown as a pseudogene. There are 18 residues in the CDR3. This CDR3 is CASSPGTGGLGLSYEQYF. Here the CDR3 DNA reads TGTGCCAGCAGCCCCGGGACAGGGGGCCTGGGGCTCTCCTACGAGCAGTACTTC.

The chain carries TRBV29-1 and TRBJ1-4, with unresolved D. Germline CDR1 and CDR2: SQVTM and ANQGSEA. Trimming removed 7 bases from V and 8 bases from J, with 20 bases in between. The CDR3 is 14 residues long. The CDR3 nucleotides are TGCAGCGCCTCCATGGGAGGGAGATCCGAAAAACTGTTTTTT. This encodes CSASMGGRSEKLFF.

The chain links TRBV5-6 to TRBJ2-5; 9 positions agree with TRBD1. The V gene's germline CDR1 is SGHDT and CDR2 YYEEEE. This CDR3 comprises 15 residues. With 6 bases clipped from V and 5 bases from J, the junction kept 11 bases outside the gene matches. The CDR3 region has the DNA TGTGCCAGCACCCTTCCGGGACAGGGACGGGAGACCCAGTACTTC. This encodes CASTLPGQGRETQYF.

This clone was seen once. V gene TRBV7-8 combines with J gene TRBJ1-2; a weak D match, TRBD1 (5 bases). V lost 5 bases and J 4 bases, leaving 11 bases between the germline ends. CDR1 is SGHVS, CDR2 FQNEAQ, per germline. The length of the CDR3 is 13 residues. The CDR3 spells CASSLTEAYGYTF. The CDR3 DNA reads TGTGCCAGCAGCCTGACAGAGGCCTATGGCTACACCTTC.

The chain combines TRBV24-1 with TRBJ2-3; 10 nucleotides line up with TRBD2. Germline V gives CDR1 KGHDR, CDR2 SFDVKD. The CDR3 extends over 17 amino acids. The V gene end was trimmed by 5 bases and the J gene end by 2 bases; junction bases not matched to a gene: 9. CDR3 sequence reads: CATSGRTSGGTTDTQYF. For the CDR3, the DNA is TGTGCCACCAGTGGACGGACTAGCGGAGGAACCACAGATACGCAGTATTTT.

The chain employs TRBV19 and TRBJ2-3, with 10 bases that match TRBD2. V lost 5 bases, J lost 0 bases, and 8 bases stayed unmatched. There are 17 residues in the CDR3. Germline CDR1 reads LNHDA; CDR2 reads SQIVND (reference sequence). The CDR3 DNA reads as TGTGCCAGTAGTTCTAACGCACTAGCGGGGAGCACAGATACGCAGTATTTT. Protein: CASSSNALAGSTDTQYF.

The rearrangement joins TRBV2 to TRBJ2-7, with a tentative D call TRBD1 (6 bases). The germline V gene has CDR1 SNHLY and CDR2 FYNNEI. The CDR3 spans 13 residues. The ends were cut back, 4 bases at V and 3 bases at J, with 10 bases in the middle. The DNA of the CDR3 is TGTGCCAGCAGTGGGGACATATACTACGAGCAGTACTTC. As protein: CASSGDIYYEQYF.

This chain joins TRBV18 and TRBJ1-5; 7 nucleotides agree with TRBD1. CDR1 is KGHSH and CDR2 is LQKENI in the germline V gene. V dropped 5 bases and J dropped 2; count of bases not matched to a gene: 3. The CDR3 extends over 14 amino acids. Here the CDR3 reads CASSSTGGNQPQHF. As DNA, the CDR3 is TGTGCCAGCTCATCCACAGGGGGCAATCAGCCCCAGCATTTT.

The chain carries TRBV11-3 and TRBJ2-3; 14 positions agree with TRBD2. Germline loops: CDR1 SGHNT, CDR2 YENEEA. Trimming cost V 5 bases and J 1 base; bases outside gene matches: 2. This CDR3 contains 16 residues. The CDR3 protein is CASSPGLAGGTDTQYF. In DNA form, the CDR3 reads TGTGCCAGCAGCCCGGGACTAGCGGGAGGCACAGATACGCAGTATTTT.

The V and J genes are TRBV19 and TRBJ1-2; D remains unclear. V lost 3 bases to trimming and J lost 5 bases, with 16 bases between them. Germline V CDR1 and CDR2: LNHDA, SQIVND (reference sequence). This CDR3 has 15 amino acids. The CDR3 nucleotides read TGTGCCAGTAGTATTGCCTGGGCTGCCTCATATGGCTACACCTTC. Its protein is CASSIAWAASYGYTF.

V usage is TRBV27 and J usage is TRBJ2-7, with D possibly being TRBD1 (7 bases). V lost 4 bases to trimming and J lost 5 bases, with 24 bases between them. The germline gives CDR1 MNHEY, CDR2 SMNVEV (reference sequence). The CDR3 has 17 residues. In DNA form, the CDR3 reads TGTGCCAGCAGTTCTCCATCGACAGGGAGGAAGCTCCACGAGCAGTACTTC. This translates into CASSSPSTGRKLHEQYF.

The V gene is TRBV24-1, the J gene TRBJ2-1; 8 nucleotides line up with TRBD2. With V trimmed by 7 bases and J by 3 bases, 4 bases remained unmatched. The length of the CDR3 is 14 residues. Germline CDR1 and CDR2: KGHDR and SFDVKD. The CDR3 DNA sequence: TGTGCCACCAGCGGGAGGGCCCTCTACAATGAGCAGTTCTTC. Its translation: CATSGRALYNEQFF.

CDR3 residues: CASSPDRGSFYGYTF. CDR3 DNA sequence: TGTGCCAGCTCACCGGATAGGGGATCTTTCTATGGCTACACCTTC. The rearrangement uses TRBV18 and TRBJ1-2; a weak D match, TRBD1 (5 bases). The CDR3 runs 15 residues. CDR1 and CDR2 from the germline V gene are KGHSH and LQKENI. Trimming cost V 3 bases and J 4 bases, with 15 bases left between them.

This clone was detected a few times. J is TRBJ2-7 and V is TRBV6-1; D ambiguous. The V gene lost 3 bases and the J gene lost 4 bases, with 4 bases spanning the gap. The CDR3 is 11 residues long. Per germline, CDR1 MNHNS and CDR2 SASEGT. The CDR3 DNA reads as TGTGCCAGCAGTGATTTTTACGAGCAGTACTTC. This sequence encodes CASSDFYEQYF.